This TCR beta chain originates from a study of shared clonotypes between healthy human individuals. Study in general: CD8 memory received one plate per donor, CD8 naive two, CD4 memory three and CD4 naive three.

This table comes from immunoSEQ multiplex PCR, and its TCRdb copy is limited to in-frame clones, with some not included. This table holds about 1 million clones, about 75% found once. The V end lost 4 bases, the J end lost 4 bases, and 7 bases lay between the germline ends. Per the germline V gene, CDR1 is KGHSH and CDR2 is LQKENI. The CDR3 covers 12 residues. The chain employs TRBV18 and TRBJ1-1; possibly TRBD1 for D (5 bases). The sequenced sample was memory CD4+ T cells sorted from blood. Subset of the sample: CD45RA-negative fraction. The origin of this receptor is a man aged 18-30 years in good health. Here the CDR3 reads CASSLGRTEAFF. The CDR3, as DNA: TGTGCCAGCTCACTGGGGCGCACTGAAGCTTTCTTT.